The sample holds a few counts of the clone carrying this T cell receptor beta chain. These data belong to a study of identical twins. Template switching, a step in the protocol, added a universal primer site, and cDNA carried unique molecular identifiers. Each CDR3 protein is one row after TCRdb ran MiXCR on the 5' RACE reads. The sample consists of about 1.7 million distinct CDR3 sequences, around 29% of them appearing once. The V and J ends lost 4 bases and 1 base, in that order; junction bases with no gene match: 5. CDR3 length: 16 amino acids. Germline CDR1 SGDLS, CDR2 YYNGEE. The clonotype originates from a newborn girl in good health. The gene calls are TRBV9 and TRBJ2-7, with 13 bases lining up with TRBD2. Sample: cord blood. CDR3: CASSTSTSGRSYEQYF. The CDR3 DNA sequence: TGTGCCAGCAGCACATCGACTAGCGGGAGGTCCTACGAGCAGTACTTC.